This T cell receptor (beta chain) was documented in a study of T cell responses to AZD1222 COVID-19 vaccine (dated by TCRdb to 2020 to 2023). Context from the whole study: A total of under 250 trial participants underwent TCR sequencing, of whom 200 to 220 had received two doses of AZD1222 and some 26 had received two doses of the MenACWY control vaccine. Trial participants were enrolled by age into 18-55, 56-69 and 70-plus year subgroups, with roughly 150, 30 and 60 TCR-sequenced participants respectively.

The CDR3 regions of human TCRbeta chains were analyzed by immunosequencing. Per the source publication's procedure: Repertoire TCRs were checked for matches against a reference library of SARS-CoV-2-specific TCRs that had been generated using the MIRA antigen-specificity platform. Breadth was defined as the fraction of unique TCRs that were SARS-CoV-2-associated. Depth was defined as the fraction of total T cells that were SARS-CoV-2-associated. Each spike-specific TCR was assigned to its reactive spike region and to a CD4 or CD8 class using the MIRA data. Log10-transformed breadth and depth values were compared by one-way ANOVA with Sidak's multiple comparisons tests. TCRdb holds this immuneACCESS table with in-frame rearrangements only. Some clones are missing; in checked studies, unresolved V genes explain under half, and the rest has no known cause. That table is the source of V, J and clone size, and D and trimming were worked out from the DNA. Recorded for this sample are about 100,000 clones; 87% of them occurred a single time. In total, the top ten clones hold roughly 4.2% of the sample.

In regard to this clone: Its antigen is currently not known. Base-call qualities are not available, and no considerably larger clone is one nucleotide away.

Read against the paper, the sample's time point label means: baseline before first vaccination. In light of the paper, this sample's treatment or condition label describes: meningococcal conjugate vaccine given as trial control. The vaccinee samples were drawn from two UK trials, COV001 and COV002, one of which was a single-blind randomized controlled phase 2/3 trial testing AZD1222 (ChAdOx1 nCoV-19) in healthy adults. For TCRbeta chain sequencing, PBMC samples were collected from trial participants at day 0 and at day 28 after the second dose. Study-wide findings and limitations: Participants were mostly white British and included more females than males, and it was suggested by the authors that clonal diversity may have been underestimated. Nearly half of unique spike-specific TCRs reportedly recognized epitopes outside regions mutated in the B.1.351 and B.1.1.7 variants. The whole spike protein was spanned by vaccine-associated CD4 TCRs, and dominant responses were seen in regions 160-218 and 743-854. In the small 56-69-year group, the increase in depth fell short of significance, most likely because of low power. No day 14 peak-response samples were available, so repertoires were characterized only after the peak T cell response. Only five to seven AZD1222 recipients were SARS-CoV-2 seropositive at baseline, limiting conclusions about previously exposed vaccinees. After two AZD1222 doses, spike-specific TCR breadth and depth were significantly higher than at day 0 and than in MenACWY recipients.

From its cysteine to its phenylalanine, the CDR3 spans 15 amino acids. The DNA shown is the 45-base CDR3, in frame from base 1. The germline ends are 14 bases apart after V is trimmed by 1 base and J by 7 bases. The CDR1 and CDR2 encoded by the germline V gene are SGHTA and FQGNSA. This receptor was identified in an adult in good health. The sequence links TRBV7-2 to TRBJ1-3, with no D gene named confidently. Source: peripheral blood, taken on day 0 of MenACWY control vaccination. In nucleotide form, the sequence is TGTGCCAGCAGCTTAGAGGTCGGCCGCTGGAACACCATATATTTT. Its protein reads: CASSLEVGRWNTIYF.